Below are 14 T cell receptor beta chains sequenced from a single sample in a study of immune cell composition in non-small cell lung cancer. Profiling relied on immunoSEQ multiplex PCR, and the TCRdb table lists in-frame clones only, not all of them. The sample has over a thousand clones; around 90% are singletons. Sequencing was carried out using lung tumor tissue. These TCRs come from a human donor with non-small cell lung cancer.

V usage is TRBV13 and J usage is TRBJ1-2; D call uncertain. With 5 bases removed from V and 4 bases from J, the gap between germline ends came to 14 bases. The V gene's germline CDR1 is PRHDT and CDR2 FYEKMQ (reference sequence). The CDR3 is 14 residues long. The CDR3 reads CASSPRGEVYGYTF. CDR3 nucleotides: TGTGCCAGCAGCCCCCGAGGAGAGGTCTATGGCTACACCTTC.

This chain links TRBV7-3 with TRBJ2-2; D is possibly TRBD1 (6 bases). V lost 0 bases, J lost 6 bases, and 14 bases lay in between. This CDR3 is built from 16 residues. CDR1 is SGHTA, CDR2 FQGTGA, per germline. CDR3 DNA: TGTGCCAGCAGCTTAACGCCGCAGGGGCCCCCCGGGGAGCTGTTTTTT. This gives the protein CASSLTPQGPPGELFF.

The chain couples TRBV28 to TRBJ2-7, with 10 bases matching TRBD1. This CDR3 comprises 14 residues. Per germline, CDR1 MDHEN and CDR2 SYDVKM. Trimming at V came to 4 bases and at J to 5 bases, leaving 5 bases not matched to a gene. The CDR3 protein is CASSSWDRGHEQYF. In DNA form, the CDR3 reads TGTGCCAGCAGTTCCTGGGACAGGGGACACGAGCAGTACTTC.

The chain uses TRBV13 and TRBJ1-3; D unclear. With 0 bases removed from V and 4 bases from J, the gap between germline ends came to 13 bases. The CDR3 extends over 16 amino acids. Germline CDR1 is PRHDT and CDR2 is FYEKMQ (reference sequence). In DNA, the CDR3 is TGTGCCAGCAGCTTAGGCCATAATGAGAGGGGAAACACCATATATTTT. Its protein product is CASSLGHNERGNTIYF.

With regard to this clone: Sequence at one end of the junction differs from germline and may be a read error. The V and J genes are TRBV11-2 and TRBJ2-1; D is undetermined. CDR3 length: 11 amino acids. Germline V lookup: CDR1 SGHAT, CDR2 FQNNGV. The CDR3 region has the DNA TGTGCCAGCAGCTCCTTCAATGAGCAGTTCTTC. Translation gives CASSSFNEQFF.

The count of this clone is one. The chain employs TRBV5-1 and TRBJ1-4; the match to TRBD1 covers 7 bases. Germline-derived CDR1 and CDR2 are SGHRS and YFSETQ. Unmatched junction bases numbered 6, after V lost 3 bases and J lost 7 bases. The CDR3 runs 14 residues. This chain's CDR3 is CASSYQGGSEKLFF. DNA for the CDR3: TGCGCCAGCAGCTATCAGGGGGGTAGTGAAAAACTGTTTTTT. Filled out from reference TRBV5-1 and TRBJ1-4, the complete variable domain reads KAGVTQTPRYLIKTRGQQVTLSCSPISGHRSVSWYQQTPGQGLQFLFEYFSETQRNKGNFPGRFSGRQFSNSRSEMNVSTLELGDSALYLCASSYQGGSEKLFFGSGTQLSVL.

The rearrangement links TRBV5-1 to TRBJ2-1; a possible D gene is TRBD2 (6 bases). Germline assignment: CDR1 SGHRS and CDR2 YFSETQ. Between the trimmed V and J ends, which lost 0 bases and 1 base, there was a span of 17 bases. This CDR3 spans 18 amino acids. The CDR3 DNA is TGCGCCAGCAGCTTGGGACCCCTGGGTGGAGGGTCCTACAATGAGCAGTTCTTC. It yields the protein CASSLGPLGGGSYNEQFF.

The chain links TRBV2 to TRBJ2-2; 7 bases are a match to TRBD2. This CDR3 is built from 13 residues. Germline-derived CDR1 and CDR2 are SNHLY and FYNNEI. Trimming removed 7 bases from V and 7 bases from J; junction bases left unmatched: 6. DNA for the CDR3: TGTGCCAGCATAGAGGGGAGGGTCGGGGAGCTGTTTTTT. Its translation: CASIEGRVGELFF.

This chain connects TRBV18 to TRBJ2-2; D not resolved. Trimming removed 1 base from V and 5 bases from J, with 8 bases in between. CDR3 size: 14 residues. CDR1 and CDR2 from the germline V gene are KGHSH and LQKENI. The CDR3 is CASSPLDVTGELFF. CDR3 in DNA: TGTGCCAGCTCACCACTAGATGTTACCGGGGAGCTGTTTTTT.

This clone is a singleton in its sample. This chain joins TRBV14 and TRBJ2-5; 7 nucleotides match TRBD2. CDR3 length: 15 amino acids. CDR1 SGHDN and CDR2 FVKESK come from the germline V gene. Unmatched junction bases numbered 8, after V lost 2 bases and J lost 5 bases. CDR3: CASSQSGWGGETQYF. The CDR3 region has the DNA TGTGCCAGCAGCCAAAGCGGCTGGGGGGGGGAGACCCAGTACTTC.

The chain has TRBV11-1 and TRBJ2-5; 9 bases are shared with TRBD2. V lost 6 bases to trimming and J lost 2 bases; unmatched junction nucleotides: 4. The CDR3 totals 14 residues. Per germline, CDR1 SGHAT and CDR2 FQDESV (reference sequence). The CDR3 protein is CASSSGGKQETQYF. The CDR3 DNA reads TGTGCCAGCAGTAGCGGGGGCAAACAAGAGACCCAGTACTTC.

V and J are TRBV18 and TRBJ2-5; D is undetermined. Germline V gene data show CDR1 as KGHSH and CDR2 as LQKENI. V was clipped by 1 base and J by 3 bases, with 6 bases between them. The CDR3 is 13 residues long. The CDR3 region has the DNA TGTGCCAGCTCACCACTTCAGAAAGAGACCCAGTACTTC. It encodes CASSPLQKETQYF.

CDR3 DNA: TGCGCCAGCAGCCAAGAAGGGGCACCCCACTATGGCTACACCTTC. Translating gives CASSQEGAPHYGYTF. The chain employs TRBV4-3 and TRBJ1-2, with D perhaps matching TRBD1 (5 bases). Between the trimmed V and J ends, which lost 0 bases and 3 bases, there was a span of 11 bases. Germline V gene data show CDR1 as LGHNA and CDR2 as YSLEER. The CDR3 is made up of 15 amino acids.

The CDR3 region is CASSQGTGPGANVLTF. The CDR3 coding sequence is TGCGCCAGCAGCCAGGGCACTGGGCCTGGGGCCAACGTCCTGACTTTC. J is TRBJ2-6 and V is TRBV4-1; no clear D gene. Trimming left V 3 bases short and J 2 bases short, with 11 bases between. The CDR3 contains 16 residues. CDR1 MGHRA and CDR2 YSYEKL come from the germline V gene.